A selection of T cell receptor beta chains follows, all from one sample in a study of T cells in Graves' hyperthyroidism and ophthalmopathy. TCRdb re-analysed the multiplex PCR reads in MiXCR, keeping a single row per CDR3 protein. The sample yields 200,000 to 300,000 distinct CDR3 sequences, more than 20% seen once. Specimen: blood. All receptors come from a woman in her forties with Graves' ophthalmopathy. Each CDR3 is given with its conserved first and last residue. D genes are given only for firm matches. Part of the rows lack a size; the others show once, few, many or a class for expanded clones.

D,V,J,size,DNA,CDR3
.,TRBV5-1,TRBJ1-2,.,TGCGCCAGCAACTTCTCAGGGGATGGCTACATCTTC,CASNFSGDGYIF
.,TRBV5-1,TRBJ2-7,many,TGCGCCAGCAGCCTGATCGGAACAGAAAGATCCTACGAGCAGTACTTC,CASSLIGTERSYEQYF
TRBD1,TRBV12-3/TRBV12-4,TRBJ1-5,many,TGTGCCAGCAGTGGACAGGGGGCTATTCAGCCCCAGCATTTT,CASSGQGAIQPQHF
.,TRBV15,TRBJ1-2,many,TGTGCCACCAGCAGAGATACGGCAGCTAACTATGGCTACACCTTC,CATSRDTAANYGYTF
.,TRBV24-1,TRBJ1-5,.,TGTGCCACCAGTGAGGTGGGATCCTCTCAGCCCCAGCATTTT,CATSEVGSSQPQHF
TRBD2,TRBV28,TRBJ2-5,many,TGTGCCAGCAGCCAAGGACTAGCGGGAGAGGTTGTGGAGACCCAGTACTTC,CASSQGLAGEVVETQYF
.,TRBV19,TRBJ2-7,many,TGTGCCAGTAGTATTAAATCCTTTTCCTACGAGCAGTACTTC,CASSIKSFSYEQYF
.,TRBV4-2,TRBJ2-5,few,TGTGCCAGCAGCCAAGATAGTTCTAGTTTAGGGGAGACCCAGTACTTC,CASSQDSSSLGETQYF
.,TRBV19,TRBJ2-7,few,TGTGCCAGTAGTACGCACCGGGACTCCGAGCAGTACTTC,CASSTHRDSEQYF
TRBD1,TRBV6-5,TRBJ1-3,.,TGTGCCAGCAGTTACGGGACAGAAGGAAACACCATATATTTT,CASSYGTEGNTIYF
TRBD1,TRBV6-2/TRBV6-3,TRBJ2-2,once,TGTGCCAGCACCGATGGACAGGGGGAAGCCGGGGAGCTGTTTTTT,CASTDGQGEAGELFF
TRBD1,TRBV7-3,TRBJ1-5,many,TGTGCCAGCAGCTTAATCCGGGCGGGACAGGCGTATCAGCCCCAGCATTTT,CASSLIRAGQAYQPQHF